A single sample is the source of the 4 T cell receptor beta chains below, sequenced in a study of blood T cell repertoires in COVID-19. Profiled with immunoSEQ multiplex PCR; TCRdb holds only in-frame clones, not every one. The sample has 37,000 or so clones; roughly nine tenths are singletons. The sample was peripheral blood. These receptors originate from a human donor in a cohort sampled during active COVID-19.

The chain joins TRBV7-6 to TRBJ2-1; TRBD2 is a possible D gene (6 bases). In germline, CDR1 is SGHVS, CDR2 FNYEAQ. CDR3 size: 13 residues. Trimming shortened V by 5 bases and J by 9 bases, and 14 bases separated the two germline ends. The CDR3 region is CASSPHPSAEQFF. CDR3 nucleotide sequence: TGTGCCAGCAGCCCCCATCCTAGCGCTGAGCAGTTCTTC.

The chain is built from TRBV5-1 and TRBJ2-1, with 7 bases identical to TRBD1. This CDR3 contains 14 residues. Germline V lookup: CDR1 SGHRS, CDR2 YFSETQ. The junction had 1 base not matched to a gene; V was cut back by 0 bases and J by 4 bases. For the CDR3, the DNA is TGCGCCAGCAGCTTGGGGACAGGATACAATGAGCAGTTCTTC. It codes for CASSLGTGYNEQFF.

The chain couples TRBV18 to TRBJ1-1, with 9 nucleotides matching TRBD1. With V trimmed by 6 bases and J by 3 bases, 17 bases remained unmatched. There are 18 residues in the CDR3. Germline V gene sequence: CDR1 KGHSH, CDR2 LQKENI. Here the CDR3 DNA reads TGTGCCAGCTCTTCAATAACCGGGACAGGGATAATGGACACTGAAGCTTTCTTT. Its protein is CASSSITGTGIMDTEAFF. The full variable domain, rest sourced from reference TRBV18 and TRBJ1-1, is NAGVMQNPRHLVRRRGQEARLRCSPMKGHSHVYWYRQLPEEGLKFMVYLQKENIIDESGMPKERFSAEFPKEGPSILRIQQVVRGDSAAYFCASSSITGTGIMDTEAFFGQGTRLTVV.

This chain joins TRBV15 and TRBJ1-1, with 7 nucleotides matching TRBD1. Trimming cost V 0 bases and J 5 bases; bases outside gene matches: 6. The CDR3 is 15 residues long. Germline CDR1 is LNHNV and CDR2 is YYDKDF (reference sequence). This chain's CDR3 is CATSRDYAGGTEAFF. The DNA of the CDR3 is TGTGCCACCAGCAGAGATTACGCAGGGGGGACTGAAGCTTTCTTT.